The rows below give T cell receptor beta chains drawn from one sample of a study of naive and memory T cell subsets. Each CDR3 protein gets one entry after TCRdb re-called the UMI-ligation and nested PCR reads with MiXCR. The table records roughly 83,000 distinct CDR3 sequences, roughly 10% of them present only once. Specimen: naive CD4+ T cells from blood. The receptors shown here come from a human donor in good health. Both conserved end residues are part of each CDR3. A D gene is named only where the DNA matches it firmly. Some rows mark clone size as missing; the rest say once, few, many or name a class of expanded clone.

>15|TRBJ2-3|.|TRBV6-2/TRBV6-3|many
TGTGCCAGCACCCCCTGGGGGGGGGCCACAGATACGCAGTATTTT
CASTPWGGATDTQYF
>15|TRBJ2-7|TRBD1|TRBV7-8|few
TGTGCCAGCAGCTTAACACAGGGGTATGGATACGAGCAGTACTTC
CASSLTQGYGYEQYF
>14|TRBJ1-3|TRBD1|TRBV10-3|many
TGTGCCATCAGTGGACAGGGCTCAGGAAACACCATATATTTT
CAISGQGSGNTIYF
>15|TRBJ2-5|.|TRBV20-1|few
TGCAGTGCTAGTGTCCCTGGGGGGAGTCAAGAGACCCAGTACTTC
CSASVPGGSQETQYF
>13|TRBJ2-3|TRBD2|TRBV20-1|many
TGCAGGGGGACTAGCGGGGTGTTCTCAACGCAGTATTTT
CRGTSGVFSTQYF
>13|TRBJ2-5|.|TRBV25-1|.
TGTGCCAGCAGTGAATGGGAGCAGGAGACCCAGTACTTC
CASSEWEQETQYF
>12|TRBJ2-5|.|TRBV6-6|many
TGTGCCAGCAGTTATCGGCAAGAGACCCAGTACTTC
CASSYRQETQYF
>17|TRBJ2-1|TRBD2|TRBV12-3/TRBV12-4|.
TGTGCCAGCAGTACGGGACTAGCGGGGGGGGCCTACAATGAGCAGTTCTTC
CASSTGLAGGAYNEQFF
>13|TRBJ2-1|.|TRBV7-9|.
TGTGCCAGCAGCTACAGGGCCATCAATGAGCAGTTCTTC
CASSYRAINEQFF
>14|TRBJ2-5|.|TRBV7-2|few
TGTGCCAGCAGACCTTACTACAGAGAAGAGACCCAGTACTTC
CASRPYYREETQYF
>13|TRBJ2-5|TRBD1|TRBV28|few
TGTGCCAGCAGTTTATCCGACAGGGGGGCCCAGTACTTC
CASSLSDRGAQYF
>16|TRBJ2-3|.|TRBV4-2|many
TGTGCCAGCAGCCATCGACAGGGAGGCAGCACAGATACGCAGTATTTT
CASSHRQGGSTDTQYF
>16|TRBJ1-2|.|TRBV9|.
TGTGCCAGCAGCGTATCGGAAGGGCCTGGAAGCTATGGCTACACCTTC
CASSVSEGPGSYGYTF
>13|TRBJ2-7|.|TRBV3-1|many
TGTGCCAGCAGCCAAGCCGGAGGCAACGAGCAGTACTTC
CASSQAGGNEQYF
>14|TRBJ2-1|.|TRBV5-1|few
TGCGCCAGCAGCTTGGTCCCCTCGAACAATGAGCAGTTCTTC
CASSLVPSNNEQFF
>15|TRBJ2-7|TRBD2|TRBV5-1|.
TGCGCCAGCAGCGTACTAGCGGGAGAGTCTCGAGAGCAGTACTTC
CASSVLAGESREQYF
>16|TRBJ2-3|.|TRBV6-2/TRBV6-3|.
TGTGCCAGCAGACCCTTGGACGTAGGGGTTGCAGATACGCAGTATTTT
CASRPLDVGVADTQYF
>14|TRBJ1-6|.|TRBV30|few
TGTGCCTGGAGCGAGGGACCGCGTAGATCACCCCTCCACTTT
CAWSEGPRRSPLHF
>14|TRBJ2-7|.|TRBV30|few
TGTGCCTGGAGTCACGGGACACCGACCTACGAGCAGTACTTC
CAWSHGTPTYEQYF
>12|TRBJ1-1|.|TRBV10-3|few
TGTGCCATCAGTGGCAGGGTCACTGAAGCTTTCTTT
CAISGRVTEAFF
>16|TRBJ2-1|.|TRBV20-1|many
TGCAGTGCTAGACCCCTTAGCGGCCCCTCCTACAATGAGCAGTTCTTC
CSARPLSGPSYNEQFF
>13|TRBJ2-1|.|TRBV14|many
TGTGCCAGCAGCCGAGGAGGGAGTAATGAGCAGTTCTTC
CASSRGGSNEQFF
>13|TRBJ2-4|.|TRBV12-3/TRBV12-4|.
TGTGCCAGCAGTTTGACGGGGCTGGGCATTCAGTACTTC
CASSLTGLGIQYF
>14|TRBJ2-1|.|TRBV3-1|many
TGTGCCAGCAGCCAATGGACTCGACCCCATGAGCAGTTCTTC
CASSQWTRPHEQFF
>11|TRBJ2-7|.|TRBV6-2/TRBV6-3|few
TGTGCCAGCAGTCATGGACCGAGGCTGTACTTC
CASSHGPRLYF
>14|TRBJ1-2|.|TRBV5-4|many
TGTGCCAGCAGACCCCGGGACGGTACTTATGGCTACACCTTC
CASRPRDGTYGYTF
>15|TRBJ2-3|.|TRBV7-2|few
TGTGCCAGCAGCCCCCGGGAAACCATCGTAGATACGCAGTATTTT
CASSPRETIVDTQYF